Reported below is one T cell receptor beta chain. This CDR3 has 17 residues. Germline V gene data show CDR1 as SGHDT and CDR2 as YYEEEE. The entry originates in a study of T cell changes during pregnancy in multiple sclerosis. TCRdb's table, derived via immunoSEQ multiplex PCR, lists solely in-frame clones and lacks some. The sample consists of tens of thousands of clones, roughly 91% of them appearing once. The chain employs TRBV5-6 and TRBJ2-5, with a tentative D call TRBD1 (5 bases). The J call is doubtful: the DNA matches TRBJ2-7 better. The material was peripheral blood, obtained in the second trimester of pregnancy. The sequence derives from a female donor in good health, enrolled as a control in a pregnancy study. The CDR3: CASSLRQGSDGSYEQYF. The CDR3 bases are TGTGCCAGCAGCTTGCGTCAGGGCTCGGATGGGTCCTACGAGCAGTACTTC.